The sequence of this T cell receptor beta chain was determined in a study of T-cell memory formation after mild COVID-19. Study-level findings and limits: Contracting clones from day 15 to 85 had balanced CD4/CD8; later expanders favoured CD4+.

The V and J ends lost 0 bases and 4 bases respectively, with 16 bases between them. CDR3 length: 17 residues. Germline CDR1 is MNHEY and CDR2 is SVGAGI. 5'RACE with constant-segment primers yielded barcoded, UMI-tagged TCR alpha and TCR beta cDNA libraries. TCRdb called the 5' RACE reads again in MiXCR, with one record for every CDR3 protein. The table has tens of thousands of distinct CDR3 sequences, over 15% seen once. This clonotype was seen at least ten times. What it binds is not known. This chain joins TRBV6-5 and TRBJ2-1, with D possibly matching TRBD2 (7 bases). The source material was PBMCs or a T cell subset sorted from them (not recorded which). This receptor was identified in an adult woman who had mild COVID-19 (a few samples of this study predate the infection). Cell type and time point are not known. The CDR3 loop reads CASSYSGGGSAYNEQFF. In DNA, the CDR3 is TGTGCCAGCAGTTACTCGGGGGGCGGGAGCGCGTACAATGAGCAGTTCTTC.